This T cell receptor beta chain comes out of a study of CD8+ T cells in alopecia areata. Regarding the study as a whole: Besides other cells, scalp samples also yield sequences of resident alphabeta T cells from normal skin. Compared with mice, patients displayed less clear TCR sharing, possibly for HLA-related reasons.

A remark on this clone: What it binds is not known.

Germline assignment: CDR1 MGHRA and CDR2 YSYEKL. This CDR3 comprises 13 residues. The V end lost 0 bases, the J end lost 5 bases, and 7 bases lay between the germline ends. Investigators isolated RNA and reverse transcribed it into cDNA to act as the sequencing template. Clones were read by immunoSEQ multiplex PCR, and TCRdb kept only the in-frame ones, dropping some. The table lists 150,000 to 200,000 clones, around 57% of them singletons. The V gene is TRBV4-1, the J gene TRBJ2-5; unclear D gene. Sequencing was carried out using CD4+ T cells sorted from blood. The receptor's source is a human donor in good health. The DNA of the CDR3 is TGCGCCAGCAGCCAAGACTCCGCGGAGACCCAGTACTTC. This sequence encodes CASSQDSAETQYF.